The 30 T cell receptor beta chains given below trace back to one sample, sequenced in a study of neurological immune-mediated disorders (dated by TCRdb to the late 2010s). What the time point label conveys for this sample: longitudinal time-point 2. The library was generated by 5' RACE. The sample was run on an Illumina HiSeq 2500. TCRdb passed the public sequencing reads through fastp at Q25 and MiXCR, retaining productive beta sequences. Each entry merges the rows of one CDR3 protein and shows their most common DNA and genes. This sample gives some 49,000 distinct CDR3 sequences in total; around 13% of them show up just once. Clones ranked in the top ten supply 3.5% to 5.5% of the sample. The material sequenced was PBMCs. Receptor source: a male donor with HTLV-1-associated myelopathy (HAM/TSP).

This clonotype came up many times. This sequence joins TRBV29-1 and TRBJ2-7, with D possibly TRBD1 on 6 matching bases. CDR3 length: 13 residues. Germline V gene data show CDR1 as SQVTM and CDR2 as ANQGSEA. Trimming shortened V by 6 bases and J by 3 bases, and 15 bases separated the two germline ends. CDR3 sequence reads: CSVLSGENYEQYF. CDR3 nucleotides: TGCAGCGTATTATCAGGGGAGAACTACGAGCAGTACTTC.

This clonotype was recorded many times. J is TRBJ1-1 and V is TRBV28; the match to TRBD1 covers 7 bases. CDR1 and CDR2 from the germline V gene are MDHEN and SYDVKM. The CDR3 covers 13 residues. V gave up 2 bases and J gave up 8 bases; unmatched junction bases: 5. In DNA, the CDR3 is TGTGCCAGCAGTTTAGGACAGGTTCAGGAAGCTTTCTTT. It yields the protein CASSLGQVQEAFF.

This clonotype was detected many times. The rearrangement joins TRBV24-1 to TRBJ1-5; D possibly corresponds to TRBD1 (5 bases). Germline V gene lookup returns CDR1 KGHDR and CDR2 SFDVKD. The CDR3 runs 16 residues. The germline V and J ends were trimmed by 3 bases and 5 bases, with 16 bases remaining between them. CDR3 sequence (DNA): TGTGCCACCAGTGATCGGGACTCCGAGGAGGATCAGCCCCAGCATTTT. Translated: CATSDRDSEEDQPQHF.

Concerning this clonotype itself: No conserved phenylalanine or tryptophan is present at the end of the CDR3, so a read error is the likely explanation. It is unclear where the CDR3 begins or ends on the DNA, so no DNA is shown, and the CDR3 is as TCRdb lists it. The V gene is TRBV5-1, the J gene TRBJ2-7; the listed D gene, TRBD1, was not tested against the DNA. Germline assignment: CDR1 SGHRS and CDR2 YFSETQ. The CDR3 spans 14 amino acids, including both terminal residues. CDR3 region: CASSLGPGSYEKYY.

In this sample, this clonotype turned up many times. The rearrangement joins TRBV20-1 to TRBJ2-1, with 10 bases matching TRBD1. Germline V gene lookup returns CDR1 DFQATT and CDR2 SNEGSKA (reference sequence). The CDR3 consists of 13 residues. In DNA, the CDR3 is TGCAGCCCCCGGACAGGGGGCTACAATGAGCAGTTCTTC. Amino acid sequence: CSPRTGGYNEQFF.

This clonotype was picked up many times. The V gene is TRBV6-2 or TRBV6-3, the J gene TRBJ2-3; D may be TRBD1 or TRBD2 (5 bases each). This CDR3 comprises 12 residues. The ends were cut back, 8 bases at V and 6 bases at J, with 12 bases in the middle. From germline, CDR1 is MNHEY and CDR2 SVGEGT. CDR3: CASWDAPDTQYF. In DNA, the CDR3 is TGTGCCAGCTGGGACGCTCCGGATACGCAGTATTTT.

This clonotype has at least ten counts. This chain joins TRBV6-5 and TRBJ2-3, with D perhaps assigned TRBD1 or TRBD2 (6 bases each). The CDR3 has 16 amino acids. Germline V CDR1 and CDR2: MNHEY, SVGAGI. Between the trimmed V and J ends, which lost 1 base and 3 bases, there was a span of 14 bases. CDR3 amino acids: CASSYFSGAPTDTQYF. The DNA for the CDR3 is TGTGCCAGCAGTTACTTTTCGGGGGCCCCGACAGATACGCAGTATTTT.

In DNA, the CDR3 is TGTGCCAGCAGCTTGATGAGGGGCGGTTCCTACGAGCAGTACTTC. Translation: CASSLMRGGSYEQYF. The V call is TRBV7-2, the J call TRBJ2-7, with D tentatively TRBD1 or TRBD2 (5 bases each). The V gene lost 3 bases and the J gene lost 1 base, with 13 bases spanning the gap. This CDR3 is built from 15 residues. The germline gives CDR1 SGHTA, CDR2 FQGNSA.

This clonotype appeared many times. The chain uses TRBV12-3 or TRBV12-4 and TRBJ2-3; 10 nucleotides match TRBD1. V shed 10 bases and J 4 bases; nucleotides not matched to a gene: 8. CDR3 length equals 14 residues. CDR3 nucleotide sequence: TGTGCCACGCAGGACAGGGGGGTCGCAGATACGCAGTATTTT. It specifies CATQDRGVADTQYF.

This clonotype was detected many times. The V and J genes are TRBV6-2 or TRBV6-3 and TRBJ1-1; TRBD1 is a possible D gene (6 bases). This CDR3 is 13 amino acids long. From germline, CDR1 is MNHEY and CDR2 SVGEGT. The V gene lost 5 bases and the J gene lost 1 base, with 8 bases spanning the gap. CDR3 region: CASSDRRNTEAFF. The CDR3 DNA follows: TGTGCCAGCAGTGACAGGCGGAACACTGAAGCTTTCTTT.

In its sample, this clonotype was seen many times. The chain links TRBV5-5 to TRBJ2-7; D is possibly TRBD2 (6 bases). CDR1 is SGHKS, CDR2 YYEKEE, per germline (reference sequence). CDR3 length equals 13 residues. Trimming took off 7 bases at V and 5 bases at J, with 16 bases between the two ends. Written as DNA, the CDR3 is TGTGCCAGCGACTCGGCGGGGTTCCACGAGCAGTACTTC. Translation: CASDSAGFHEQYF.

At least ten counts were recorded for this clonotype. The gene calls are TRBV5-5 and TRBJ2-3; 8 bases map to TRBD2. CDR3 length: 15 amino acids. V dropped 2 bases and J dropped 1; count of bases not matched to a gene: 3. Germline V gives CDR1 SGHKS, CDR2 YYEKEE (reference sequence). The CDR3 DNA follows: TGTGCCAGCAGCTTAGCGGGGGTCCGCACAGATACGCAGTATTTT. Protein product: CASSLAGVRTDTQYF.

The V and J genes are TRBV20-1 and TRBJ1-6; D possibly corresponds to TRBD1 (6 bases). CDR1 DFQATT and CDR2 SNEGSKA come from the germline V gene (reference sequence). V lost 6 bases and J 14 bases, leaving 20 bases between the germline ends. CDR3 size: 13 residues. The CDR3 sequence is CSAGGGPGFTLHF. The DNA of the CDR3 is TGCAGTGCAGGGGGGGGGCCTGGATTCACCCTCCACTTT.

This clonotype was observed at least ten times. This sequence joins TRBV5-1 and TRBJ2-3; perhaps TRBD2 as D (5 bases). Germline loops: CDR1 SGHRS, CDR2 YFSETQ. Trimming cost V 7 bases and J 5 bases, with 17 bases left between them. This CDR3 region has 14 residues. The CDR3 reads CASAPRGAGDTQYF. CDR3 nucleotides: TGCGCCAGCGCCCCCCGCGGCGCGGGAGATACGCAGTATTTT. Full variable domain (outside the CDR3, taken from reference TRBV5-1 and TRBJ2-3): KAGVTQTPRYLIKTRGQQVTLSCSPISGHRSVSWYQQTPGQGLQFLFEYFSETQRNKGNFPGRFSGRQFSNSRSEMNVSTLELGDSALYLCASAPRGAGDTQYFGPGTRLTVL.

The chain links TRBV9 to TRBJ2-7; D remains ambiguous. CDR3 length: 14 amino acids. Germline CDR1 reads SGDLS; CDR2 reads YYNGEE. Trimming left V 4 bases short and J 0 bases short, with 11 bases between. CDR3 sequence reads: CASSLMGSSYEQYF. The DNA of the CDR3 is TGTGCCAGCAGCTTAATGGGCAGCTCCTACGAGCAGTACTTC.

The table lists this clonotype with many counts. The gene calls are TRBV12-3 or TRBV12-4 and TRBJ1-1; maybe TRBD1 (6 bases). The ends were cut back, 5 bases at V and 4 bases at J, with 8 bases in the middle. The CDR3 is 12 amino acids. This chain's CDR3 is CASSTGRTEAFF. The CDR3 nucleotides are TGTGCCAGCAGTACAGGGCGCACTGAAGCTTTCTTT.

This clonotype showed up many times. This chain uses TRBV5-1 with TRBJ1-1, with 8 bases matching TRBD1. V lost 0 bases to trimming and J lost 6 bases; unmatched junction nucleotides: 4. Germline loops: CDR1 SGHRS, CDR2 YFSETQ. This CDR3 is built from 14 residues. CDR3 residues: CASSLGQGASEAFF. In nucleotides, the CDR3 is TGCGCCAGCAGCTTGGGGCAGGGGGCGTCTGAAGCTTTCTTT. Using reference TRBV5-1 and TRBJ1-1 for the parts outside the CDR3, the full variable domain is KAGVTQTPRYLIKTRGQQVTLSCSPISGHRSVSWYQQTPGQGLQFLFEYFSETQRNKGNFPGRFSGRQFSNSRSEMNVSTLELGDSALYLCASSLGQGASEAFFGQGTRLTVV.

This clonotype was recorded many times. V usage is TRBV10-3 and J usage is TRBJ2-7; TRBD2 might be the D (5 bases). Between the trimmed V and J ends, which lost 3 bases and 3 bases, there was a span of 15 bases. CDR3 length: 15 residues. Germline-derived CDR1 and CDR2 are ENHRY and SYGVKD. The CDR3 DNA reads TGTGCCATCAGTGAAGCAAGCGGACTGAACTACGAGCAGTACTTC. This translates into CAISEASGLNYEQYF.

Details on this clonotype: An end of the junction does not agree with germline; a read error may underlie this. The rearrangement joins TRBV20-1 to TRBJ1-1, with TRBD1 as a possible D gene (5 bases). The CDR3 extends over 14 amino acids. Germline loops: CDR1 DFQATT, CDR2 SNEGSKA (reference sequence). The CDR3 here is CSARIGGRQSQDFF. The CDR3 DNA sequence: TGCAGCGCTAGAATTGGTGGGCGACAGAGTCAAGATTTCTTT.

This clonotype was observed at least ten times. This chain uses TRBV20-1 with TRBJ2-7; no reliable D call. V lost 3 bases and J lost 3, with 6 bases in between. Germline-derived CDR1 and CDR2 are DFQATT and SNEGSKA (reference sequence). The CDR3 has 11 residues. Here the CDR3 reads CSASRSYEQYF. The CDR3 DNA is TGCAGTGCTAGTCGCAGCTACGAGCAGTACTTC.

The table lists this clonotype with many counts. The chain recombines TRBV5-6 with TRBJ2-3, with unresolved D. The V and J ends lost 1 base and 0 bases respectively, with 6 bases between them. The CDR3 is made up of 14 amino acids. From germline, CDR1 is SGHDT and CDR2 YYEEEE. The CDR3 bases are TGTGCCAGCAGCTTGACGGCTAGCACAGATACGCAGTATTTT. Translation gives CASSLTASTDTQYF. The entire variable domain, with the rest obtained from reference TRBV5-6 and TRBJ2-3, is as follows: DAGVTQSPTHLIKTRGQQVTLRCSPKSGHDTVSWYQQALGQGPQFIFQYYEEEERQRGNFPDRFSGHQFPNYSSELNVNALLLGDSALYLCASSLTASTDTQYFGPGTRLTVL.

In this sample, this clonotype turned up many times. The chain combines TRBV5-1 with TRBJ1-2; D is perhaps TRBD1 (5 bases). The CDR3 sequence is 13 residues long. V lost 1 base and J 3 bases, leaving 7 bases between the germline ends. CDR1 is SGHRS, CDR2 YFSETQ, per germline. The DNA for the CDR3 is TGCGCCAGCAGCTTGACGGGGGACTATGGCTACACCTTC. Translation: CASSLTGDYGYTF.

In its sample, this clonotype was seen many times. The genes are TRBV7-9 and TRBJ2-7; the D gene could be TRBD1 or TRBD2 (6 bases each). Germline CDR1 reads SEHNR; CDR2 reads FQNEAQ (reference sequence). The CDR3 totals 16 residues. Deletions cut 5 bases from V and 2 bases from J, with 19 bases between. CDR3 amino acids: CASSPLGGPHTYEQYF. CDR3 DNA sequence: TGTGCCAGCAGCCCCTTAGGGGGGCCTCATACCTACGAGCAGTACTTC.

About this clonotype: One junction end disagrees with the germline gene, perhaps due to a read error. The chain is built from TRBV12-3 or TRBV12-4 and TRBJ1-2; D might be TRBD1 (5 bases). This CDR3 spans 15 amino acids. DNA of the CDR3: TGTGCCAGCAAAACAAACGGCAGGAGGGACTATGGATACACCTTC. This codes for CASKTNGRRDYGYTF.

There are many counts of this clonotype. The gene calls are TRBV5-1 and TRBJ2-1, with D maybe TRBD1 (5 bases). Between the trimmed V and J ends, which lost 3 bases and 7 bases, there was a span of 14 bases. The CDR3 contains 14 residues. Germline CDR1 and CDR2: SGHRS and YFSETQ. CDR3 sequence: CASSSPQGDNEQFF. CDR3 in DNA: TGCGCCAGCAGCTCTCCTCAGGGTGATAATGAGCAGTTCTTC.

In this sample, this clonotype turned up many times. The genes are TRBV7-3 and TRBJ2-7; a weak D match, TRBD1 (5 bases). Germline-derived CDR1 and CDR2 are SGHTA and FQGTGA. The CDR3 sequence is 14 residues long. Trimming left V 4 bases short and J 1 base short, with 11 bases between. The CDR3 spells CASSSGSGSYEQYF. CDR3 sequence (DNA): TGTGCCAGCAGCTCAGGGTCAGGGTCCTACGAGCAGTACTTC.

V usage is TRBV7-6 and J usage is TRBJ2-2; 11 positions agree with TRBD2. Trimming cost V 4 bases and J 5 bases; bases outside gene matches: 0. There are 14 residues in the CDR3. Germline V gene data show CDR1 as SGHVS and CDR2 as FNYEAQ. In nucleotides, the CDR3 is TGTGCCAGCAGCTCTAGCGGGGGGACCGGGGAGCTGTTTTTT. Its protein is CASSSSGGTGELFF.

This clonotype was recorded many times. This chain uses TRBV7-2 with TRBJ1-2, with D possibly being TRBD1 (5 bases). CDR1 and CDR2 from the germline V gene are SGHTA and FQGNSA. The CDR3 is 13 residues long. The ends were cut back, 6 bases at V and 5 bases at J, with 13 bases in the middle. The CDR3 is CASSSDRLYGYTF. The CDR3 coding sequence is TGTGCCAGCAGTTCCGACAGATTGTATGGCTACACCTTC.

In its sample, this clonotype was seen many times. This chain uses TRBV20-1 with TRBJ1-6, with 9 bases that match TRBD1. The length of the CDR3 is 14 residues. Germline assignment: CDR1 DFQATT and CDR2 SNEGSKA (reference sequence). The J segment lost 8 bases and the V segment lost 5 bases, leaving 7 bases of the junction unmatched. CDR3 in amino acids: CSAGRQGEYSPLHF. The CDR3 bases are TGCAGTGCTGGAAGACAGGGGGAATATTCACCCCTCCACTTT.

In its sample, this clonotype was seen many times. The CDR3 reads CATQFESGGPTYEQYF. CDR3 DNA: TGTGCCACCCAGTTTGAATCAGGGGGCCCTACCTACGAGCAGTACTTC. V and J are TRBV12-3 or TRBV12-4 and TRBJ2-7, with 8 bases fitting TRBD1. V shed 10 bases, J shed 2 bases, and the junction held 16 bases outside the gene matches. The CDR3 spans 16 residues.